This T cell receptor (beta chain) appears in the sequencing data of a study of CD8+CD57+ T cells in acquired aplastic anemia (dated by TCRdb to between 2018 and 2020). About the investigation overall: A mean of approximately 3 ug of DNA, ranging from 0.2 to 27.4 ug, was extracted from sorted CD4+ and CD8+ cells. For healthy donor samples, the average read count was roughly 9.9 million for CD4+ cells and approximately 11 million for CD8+ cells. The research as a whole found: Roughly 30 CD8+ CDR3 sequences were found to be shared between patients and controls, but these sequences appeared to be highly expressed in patients and within the immunodominant clones of the patients. Patients and healthy controls showed no significant difference in CD8+ Simpson's diversity (P=0.060).

TCR beta VDJ combination and CDR3 sequence profiling used genomic DNA as the template. An Illumina HiSeq 2000 was the platform used for TCR repertoire sequencing. As for the original processing: TRBV/TRBJ rearrangement plots, CDR3 size and DJ length profiles, and Simpson's diversity index were used to evaluate the repertoires. The most abundant DNA sequence in the deep sequencing data was defined as the immunodominant clone. CDR3 amino acid sequences were screened for sharing across subjects and were compared with published repertoires and the VDJdb database. The public reads were reanalyzed by TCRdb: fastp trimming at Q25, MiXCR alignment, in-frame beta chains only. Duplicate CDR3 protein sequences are folded into a single record with the most common DNA and genes. The V and J calls reflect TCRdb's pipeline rather than the authors' work. The sample table contains about 180,000 distinct CDR3 sequences; only one count was recorded for under 55% of them. The biggest ten clones account for 2.5% to 3.5% of the sample.

TCR repertoires of sorted CD4+ and CD8+ blood T cells from severe aplastic anemia patients and healthy subjects were deep-sequenced in the study. Ficoll-Paque density gradient centrifugation was used to isolate peripheral blood mononuclear cells. Before DNA was extracted, CD4+ and CD8+ T cells were sorted using either FACS or magnetic beads. Remarks on this clonotype: The specificity of this receptor is unknown. Base quality data are lacking; no much larger clone is found one base away.

This clonotype originated in a human donor in good health. Material for sequencing was sorted CD4+, CD8+, or CD8+CD57+ T cells (not recorded which) from PBMCs.

The DNA is TGTGCCAGCAGCCCATCACAAGGCACTGAAGCTTTCTTT. Its product reads: CASSPSQGTEAFF. Recombination linked TRBV7-3 to TRBJ1-1; there is no confident call for the D gene. The CDR3, cysteine through phenylalanine, is 13 amino acids long. The DNA shown is the 39-base CDR3, in frame from base 1. The germline V gene gives CDR1 as SGHTA and CDR2 as FQGTGA. Trimming at the junction amounts to 5 bases on V and 4 bases on J, and the germline ends lie 11 bases apart.